This T cell receptor (beta chain) is drawn from a study of spatial heterogeneity in lung cancer. Whole-study context: Researchers sequenced follow-up PBMC samples if they had them, and these came a median of approximately 2 years after resection. Sequencing consistently turned up more beta-chain sequences than alpha-chain sequences.

Sample time point: blood at routine non-recurrence follow-up after resection. Whole RNA, which was extracted from tumor, nontumor lung tissue or frozen PBMC, was sequenced without any cell sorting. The CDR3 is made up of 14 amino acids. V was cut by 2 bases and J by 0 bases, with 11 bases left in between. Germline CDR1 DFQATT, CDR2 SNEGSKA (reference sequence). TCRdb independently ran MiXCR on the 5' RACE reads; one entry per CDR3 protein. Here the sample spans over 95,000 distinct CDR3 sequences, more than 10% being singletons. Study-wide results and caveats: Blood carried ubiquitous expanded tumor TCRs more at resection than follow-up.

The table lists this clonotype with many counts. Its antigen is as yet unknown. The clonotype was recovered from a female donor with early-stage non-small cell lung cancer. The source was PBMCs, collected at follow-up. The V and J genes are TRBV20-1 and TRBJ2-7; no clear D. In nucleotides, the CDR3 is TGCAGTGCTAGACCAGGCCCGATCTCCTACGAGCAGTACTTC. The encoded protein is CSARPGPISYEQYF.